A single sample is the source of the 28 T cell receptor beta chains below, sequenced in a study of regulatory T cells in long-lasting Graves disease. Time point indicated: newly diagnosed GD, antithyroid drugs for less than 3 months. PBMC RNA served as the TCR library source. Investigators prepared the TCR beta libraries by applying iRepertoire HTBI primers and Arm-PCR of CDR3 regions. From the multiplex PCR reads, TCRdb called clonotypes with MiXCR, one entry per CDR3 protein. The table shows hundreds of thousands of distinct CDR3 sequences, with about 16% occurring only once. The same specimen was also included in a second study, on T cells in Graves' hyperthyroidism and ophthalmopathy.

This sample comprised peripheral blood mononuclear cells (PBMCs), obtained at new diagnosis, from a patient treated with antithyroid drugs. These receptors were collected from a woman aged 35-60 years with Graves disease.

This chain's CDR3 is CSGGVSDTQYF. CDR3 DNA: TGCAGCGGTGGGGTCTCAGATACGCAGTATTTT. The V and J genes are TRBV29-1 and TRBJ2-3, with no clear D. CDR3 length equals 11 residues. Trimming shortened V by 7 bases and J by 4 bases, and 9 bases separated the two germline ends. CDR1 is SQVTM, CDR2 ANQGSEA, per germline.

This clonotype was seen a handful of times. The CDR3 DNA follows: TGTGCCAGCAGCGTAGGAGGGGCGGTCTACACCTTC. This gives the protein CASSVGGAVYTF. This rearrangement joins TRBV9 to TRBJ1-2; a possible D gene is TRBD1 (5 bases). CDR3 length: 12 residues. The germline gives CDR1 SGDLS, CDR2 YYNGEE. Trimming pared 0 bases from V and 10 bases from J, leaving 10 bases between.

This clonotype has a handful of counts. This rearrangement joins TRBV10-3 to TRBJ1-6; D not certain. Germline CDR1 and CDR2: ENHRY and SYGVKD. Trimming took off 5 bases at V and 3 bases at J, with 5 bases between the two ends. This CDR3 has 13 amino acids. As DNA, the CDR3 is TGTGCCATCAGTTCAAGCTATAATTCACCCCTCCACTTT. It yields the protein CAISSSYNSPLHF.

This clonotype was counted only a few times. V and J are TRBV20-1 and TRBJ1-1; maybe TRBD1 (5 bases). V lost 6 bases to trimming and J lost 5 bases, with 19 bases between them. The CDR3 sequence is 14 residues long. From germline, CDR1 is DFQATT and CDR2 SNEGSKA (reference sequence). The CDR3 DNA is TGCAGTGCCCCGAACGCTCAGGGAGGGACTGAAGCTTTCTTT. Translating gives CSAPNAQGGTEAFF.

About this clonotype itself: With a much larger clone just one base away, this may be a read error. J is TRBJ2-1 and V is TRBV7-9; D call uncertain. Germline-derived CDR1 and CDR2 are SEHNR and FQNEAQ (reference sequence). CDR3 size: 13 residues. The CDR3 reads CASSSFGWDEQLF. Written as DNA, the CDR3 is TGTGCCAGCAGCTCATTTGGGTGGGATGAGCAGCTCTTC.

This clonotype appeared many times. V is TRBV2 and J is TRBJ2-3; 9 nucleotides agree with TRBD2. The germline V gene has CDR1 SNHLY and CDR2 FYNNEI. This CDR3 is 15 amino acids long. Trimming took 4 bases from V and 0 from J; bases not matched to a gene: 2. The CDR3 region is CASSAAGGSTDTQYF. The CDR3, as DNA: TGTGCCAGCAGTGCAGCGGGGGGCAGCACAGATACGCAGTATTTT.

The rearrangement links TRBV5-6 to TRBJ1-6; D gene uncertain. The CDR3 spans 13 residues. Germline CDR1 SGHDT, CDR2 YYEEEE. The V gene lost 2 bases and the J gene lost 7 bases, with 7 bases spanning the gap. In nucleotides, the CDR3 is TGTGCCAGCAGCTTTAACCAAAATTCACCCCTCCACTTT. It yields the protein CASSFNQNSPLHF.

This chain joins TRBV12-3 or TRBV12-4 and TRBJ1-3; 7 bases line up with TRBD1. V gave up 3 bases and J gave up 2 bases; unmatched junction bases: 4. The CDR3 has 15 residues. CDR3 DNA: TGTGCCAGCAGTTTGGGACAGATAGCTGGAAACACCATATATTTT. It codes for CASSLGQIAGNTIYF.

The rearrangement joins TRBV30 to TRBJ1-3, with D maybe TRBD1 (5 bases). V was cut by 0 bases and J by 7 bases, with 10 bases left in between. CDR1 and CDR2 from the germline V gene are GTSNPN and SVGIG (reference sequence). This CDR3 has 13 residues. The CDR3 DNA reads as TGTGCCTGGAGTGTAAGCTGGGGGAACACCATATATTTT. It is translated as CAWSVSWGNTIYF.

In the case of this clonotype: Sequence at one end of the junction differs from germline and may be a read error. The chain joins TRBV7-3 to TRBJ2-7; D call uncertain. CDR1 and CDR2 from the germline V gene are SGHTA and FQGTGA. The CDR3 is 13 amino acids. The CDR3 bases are TGTACCAGCAGCTTAACGGGTTCCTACGAGCAGTACTTC. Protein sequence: CTSSLTGSYEQYF. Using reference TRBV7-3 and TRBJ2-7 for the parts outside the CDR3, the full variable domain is GAGVSQTPSNKVTEKGKYVELRCDPISGHTALYWYRQSLGQGPEFLIYFQGTGAADDSGLPNDRFFAVRPEGSVSTLKIQRTERGDSAVYLCTSSLTGSYEQYFGPGTRLTVT.

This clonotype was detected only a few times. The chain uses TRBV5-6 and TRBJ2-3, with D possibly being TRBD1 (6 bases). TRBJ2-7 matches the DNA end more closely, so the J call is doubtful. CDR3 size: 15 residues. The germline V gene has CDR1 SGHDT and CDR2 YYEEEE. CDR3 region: CASSPTPSRGDEQYF. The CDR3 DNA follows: TGTGCCAGCAGCCCGACCCCCAGCAGGGGCGATGAGCAGTACTTC.

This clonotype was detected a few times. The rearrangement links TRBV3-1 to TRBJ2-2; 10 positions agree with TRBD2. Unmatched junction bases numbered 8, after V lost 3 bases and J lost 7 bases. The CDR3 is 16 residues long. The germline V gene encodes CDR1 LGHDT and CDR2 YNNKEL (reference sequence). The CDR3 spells CASSQMPSGGGGELFF. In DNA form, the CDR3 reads TGTGCCAGCAGCCAGATGCCTAGCGGGGGTGGCGGGGAGCTGTTTTTT.

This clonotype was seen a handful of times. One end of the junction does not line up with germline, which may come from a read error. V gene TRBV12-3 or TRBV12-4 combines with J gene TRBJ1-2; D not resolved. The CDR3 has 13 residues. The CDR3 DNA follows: TGTGGCAGCAGTTTAGCGCGGCTTTATGGCTACACCTTC. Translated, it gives CGSSLARLYGYTF.

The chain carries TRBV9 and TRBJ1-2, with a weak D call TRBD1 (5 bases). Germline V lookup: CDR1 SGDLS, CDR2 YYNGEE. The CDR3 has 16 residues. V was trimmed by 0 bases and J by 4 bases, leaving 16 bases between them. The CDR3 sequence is CASSVDVQGRSYGYTF. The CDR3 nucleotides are TGTGCCAGCAGCGTAGACGTCCAGGGCCGATCCTATGGCTACACCTTC.

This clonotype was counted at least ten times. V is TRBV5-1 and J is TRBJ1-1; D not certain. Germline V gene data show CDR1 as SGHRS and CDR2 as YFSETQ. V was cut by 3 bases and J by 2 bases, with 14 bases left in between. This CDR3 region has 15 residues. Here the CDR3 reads CASSSDGRINTEAFF. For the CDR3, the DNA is TGCGCCAGCAGCTCGGACGGGAGAATAAACACTGAAGCTTTCTTT.

The CDR3 DNA reads as TGTGCCAGCAGCACGGACCGGCCCTACGAGCAGTACTTC. Protein sequence: CASSTDRPYEQYF. This rearrangement joins TRBV7-2 to TRBJ2-7; no firm D call. The germline gives CDR1 SGHTA, CDR2 FQGNSA. The CDR3 extends over 13 amino acids. The germline V and J ends were trimmed by 5 bases and 2 bases, with 10 bases remaining between them. The entire variable domain, with the rest obtained from reference TRBV7-2 and TRBJ2-7, is as follows: GAGVSQSPSNKVTEKGKDVELRCDPISGHTALYWYRQSLGQGLEFLIYFQGNSAPDKSGLPSDRFSAERTGGSVSTLTIQRTQQEDSAVYLCASSTDRPYEQYFGPGTRLTVT.

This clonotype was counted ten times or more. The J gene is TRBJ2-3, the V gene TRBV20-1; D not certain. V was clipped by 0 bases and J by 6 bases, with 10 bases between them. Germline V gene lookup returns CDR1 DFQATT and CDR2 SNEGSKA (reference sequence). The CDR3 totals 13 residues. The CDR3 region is CSARDQLWDTQYF. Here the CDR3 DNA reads TGCAGTGCTAGAGATCAGCTCTGGGATACGCAGTATTTT.

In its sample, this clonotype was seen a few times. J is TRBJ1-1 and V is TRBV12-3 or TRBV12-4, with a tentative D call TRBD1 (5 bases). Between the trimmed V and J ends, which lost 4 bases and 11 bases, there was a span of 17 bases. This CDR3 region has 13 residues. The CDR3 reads CASSSGTPTRAFF. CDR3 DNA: TGTGCCAGCAGTTCAGGGACCCCCACAAGGGCTTTCTTT.

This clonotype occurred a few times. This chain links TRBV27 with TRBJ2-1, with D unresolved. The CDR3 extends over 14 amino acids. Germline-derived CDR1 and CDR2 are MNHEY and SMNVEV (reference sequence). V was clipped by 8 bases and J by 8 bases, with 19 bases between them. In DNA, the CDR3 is TGTGCCAGCCATCAGGAGTTCGGGCGCCATGAGCAGTTCTTC. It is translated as CASHQEFGRHEQFF.

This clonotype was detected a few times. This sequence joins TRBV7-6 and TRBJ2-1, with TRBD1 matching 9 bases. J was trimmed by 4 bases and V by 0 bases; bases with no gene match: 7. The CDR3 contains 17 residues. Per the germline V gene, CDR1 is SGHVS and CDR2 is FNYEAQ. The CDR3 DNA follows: TGTGCCAGCAGCTTAGCTAATACAGGGGGCTATTACAATGAGCAGTTCTTC. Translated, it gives CASSLANTGGYYNEQFF.

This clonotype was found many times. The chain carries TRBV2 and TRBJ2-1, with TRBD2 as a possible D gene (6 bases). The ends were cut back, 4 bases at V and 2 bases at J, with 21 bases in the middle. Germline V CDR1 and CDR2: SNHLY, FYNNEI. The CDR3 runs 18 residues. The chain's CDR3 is CASSVALGISGTYNEQFF. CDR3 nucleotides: TGTGCCAGCAGTGTCGCCCTCGGGATTAGCGGAACCTACAATGAGCAGTTCTTC.

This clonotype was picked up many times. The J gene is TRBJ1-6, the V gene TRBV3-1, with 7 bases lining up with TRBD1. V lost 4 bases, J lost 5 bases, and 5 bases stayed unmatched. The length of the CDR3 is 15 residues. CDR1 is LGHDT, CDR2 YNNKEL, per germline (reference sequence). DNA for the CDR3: TGTGCCAGCAGCCGACAGGGAGTGGATAATTCACCCCTCCACTTT. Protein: CASSRQGVDNSPLHF. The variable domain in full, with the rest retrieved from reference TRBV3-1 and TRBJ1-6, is DTAVSQTPKYLVTQMGNDKSIKCEQNLGHDTMYWYKQDSKKFLKIMFSYNNKELIINETVPNRFSPKSPDKAHLNLHINSLELGDSAVYFCASSRQGVDNSPLHFGNGTRLTVT.

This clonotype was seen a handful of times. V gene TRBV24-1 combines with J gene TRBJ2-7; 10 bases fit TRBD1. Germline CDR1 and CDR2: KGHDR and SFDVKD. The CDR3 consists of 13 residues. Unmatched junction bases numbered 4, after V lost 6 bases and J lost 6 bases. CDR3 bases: TGTGCCACCAGTTCCGGGACAGGGGTCGAGCAGTACTTC. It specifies CATSSGTGVEQYF.

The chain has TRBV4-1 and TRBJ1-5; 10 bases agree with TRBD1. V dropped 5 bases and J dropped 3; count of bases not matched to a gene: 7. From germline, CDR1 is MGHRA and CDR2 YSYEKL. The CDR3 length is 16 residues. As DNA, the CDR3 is TGCGCCAGCAGCGCAGACAGGGGGCGAGTCAATCAGCCCCAGCATTTT. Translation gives CASSADRGRVNQPQHF.

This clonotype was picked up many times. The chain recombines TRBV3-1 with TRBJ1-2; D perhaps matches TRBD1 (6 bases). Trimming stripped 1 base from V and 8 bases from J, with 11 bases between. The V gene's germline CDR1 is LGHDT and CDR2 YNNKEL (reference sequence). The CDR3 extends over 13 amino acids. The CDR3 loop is CASSQAGAEGYTF. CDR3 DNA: TGTGCCAGCAGCCAAGCAGGGGCGGAGGGCTACACCTTC.

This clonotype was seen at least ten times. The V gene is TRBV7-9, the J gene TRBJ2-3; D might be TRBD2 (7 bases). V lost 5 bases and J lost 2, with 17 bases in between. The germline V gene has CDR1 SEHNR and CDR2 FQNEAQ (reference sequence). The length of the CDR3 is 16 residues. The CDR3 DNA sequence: TGTGCCAGCAGCCCTAGGGGGGGACGATCCACAGATACGCAGTATTTT. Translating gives CASSPRGGRSTDTQYF. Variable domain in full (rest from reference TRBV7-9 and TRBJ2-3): DTGVSQNPRHKITKRGQNVTFRCDPISEHNRLYWYRQTLGQGPEFLTYFQNEAQLEKSRLLSDRFSAERPKGSFSTLEIQRTEQGDSAMYLCASSPRGGRSTDTQYFGPGTRLTVL.

The CDR3 coding sequence is TGTGCCAGCAGCTTAGTCCCCGTGGGAACCGGGGAGCTGTTTTTT. Translation gives CASSLVPVGTGELFF. This chain joins TRBV7-9 and TRBJ2-2; D unresolved. The V gene lost 1 base and the J gene lost 5 bases, with 11 bases spanning the gap. The CDR3 length is 15 residues. CDR1 and CDR2 from the germline V gene are SEHNR and FQNEAQ (reference sequence).

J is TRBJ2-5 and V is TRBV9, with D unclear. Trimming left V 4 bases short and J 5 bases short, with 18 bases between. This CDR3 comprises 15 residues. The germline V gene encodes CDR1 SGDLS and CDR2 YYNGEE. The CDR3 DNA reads TGTGCCAGCAGCTTCGGTTTGGGGTTCGGGGAGACCCAGTACTTC. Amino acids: CASSFGLGFGETQYF.